One T cell receptor beta chain is described in this entry. Its cognate antigen is unknown. This CDR3 has 15 residues. Between the trimmed V and J ends, which lost 3 bases and 4 bases, there was a span of 15 bases. Germline assignment: CDR1 LGHDT and CDR2 YNNKEL (reference sequence). TCRdb fed the 5' RACE reads into MiXCR, producing one record per CDR3 protein. The sample consists of tens of thousands of distinct CDR3 sequences, around 19% of them appearing once. The data originate from a study of spatial heterogeneity in lung cancer. Background on the study: Donation came from over 60 patients with untreated early-stage non-small cell lung cancer. Study-wide points: Detection of ubiquitous tumor TCRs in blood was higher at resection than follow-up.

Described time point: blood at routine non-recurrence follow-up after resection. Sequenced here: PBMCs, sampled at follow-up. J is TRBJ1-2 and V is TRBV3-1; D is possibly TRBD1 (6 bases). This clonotype originated in a male donor with early-stage non-small cell lung cancer. The CDR3 DNA sequence: TGTGCCAGCAGCCAGTCCCCACCGACAGGCTATGGCTACACCTTC. This sequence encodes CASSQSPPTGYGYTF.